This TCR beta chain was retrieved from a study of T cell repertoires in cytomegalovirus infection. Turning to this clonotype: Its antigen is not known.

The CDR3 length is 16 residues. Germline V gene sequence: CDR1 ENHRY, CDR2 SYGVKD. V lost 8 bases to trimming and J lost 4 bases; unmatched junction nucleotides: 8. TCRdb re-derived calls from the reads in MiXCR, one entry per CDR3 protein. The table records about 830,000 distinct CDR3 sequences, approximately 30% of them present only once. Broader study findings: Dominating the ex vivo response were HLA-C-restricted CMV-specific TCR beta clonotypes.

This sequence joins TRBV10-3 and TRBJ2-2; 12 positions agree with TRBD2. This sequence was found in a human donor in good health (CMV status not recorded). Some clones in this sample may be carry-over from other donors' samples. Specimen: cultured CD8+ T cells from PBMCs, collected from culture after CMV antigen stimulation. DNA of the CDR3: TGTGCCATCTTATGGACTAGCGGGGATTTCACCGGGGAGCTGTTTTTT. It translates to CAILWTSGDFTGELFF.